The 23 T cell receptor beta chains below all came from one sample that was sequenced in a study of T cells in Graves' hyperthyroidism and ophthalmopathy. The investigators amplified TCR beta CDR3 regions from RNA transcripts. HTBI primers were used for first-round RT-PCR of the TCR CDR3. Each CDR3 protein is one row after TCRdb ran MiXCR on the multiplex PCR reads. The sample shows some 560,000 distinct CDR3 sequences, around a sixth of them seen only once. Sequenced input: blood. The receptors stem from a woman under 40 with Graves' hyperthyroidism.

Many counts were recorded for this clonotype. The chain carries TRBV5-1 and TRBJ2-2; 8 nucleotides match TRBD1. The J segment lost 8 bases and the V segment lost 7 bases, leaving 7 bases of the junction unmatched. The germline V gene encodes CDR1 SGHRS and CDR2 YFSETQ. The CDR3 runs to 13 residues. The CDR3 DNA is TGCGCCAGCCGACAGGGGAACGTTGGGGAGCTGTTTTTT. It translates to CASRQGNVGELFF.

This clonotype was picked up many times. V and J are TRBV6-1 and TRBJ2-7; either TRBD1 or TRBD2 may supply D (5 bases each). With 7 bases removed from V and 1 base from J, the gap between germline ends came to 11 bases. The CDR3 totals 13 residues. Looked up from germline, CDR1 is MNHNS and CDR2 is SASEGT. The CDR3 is CASNRDLSYEQYF. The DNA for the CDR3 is TGTGCCAGCAACCGGGACCTATCCTACGAGCAGTACTTC.

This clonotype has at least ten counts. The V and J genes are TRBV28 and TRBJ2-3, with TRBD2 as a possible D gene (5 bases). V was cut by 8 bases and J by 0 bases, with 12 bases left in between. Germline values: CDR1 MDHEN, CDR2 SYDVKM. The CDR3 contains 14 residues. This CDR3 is CASDETGSTDTQYF. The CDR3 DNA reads TGTGCCAGCGATGAAACGGGGAGCACAGATACGCAGTATTTT.

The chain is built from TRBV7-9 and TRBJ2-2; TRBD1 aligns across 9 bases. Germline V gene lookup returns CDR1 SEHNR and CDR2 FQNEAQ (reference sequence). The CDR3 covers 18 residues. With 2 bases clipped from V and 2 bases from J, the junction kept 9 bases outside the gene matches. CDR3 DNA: TGTGCCAGCAGCTTATCCCTGACAGGGGGGATTAACACCGGGGAGCTGTTTTTT. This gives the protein CASSLSLTGGINTGELFF.

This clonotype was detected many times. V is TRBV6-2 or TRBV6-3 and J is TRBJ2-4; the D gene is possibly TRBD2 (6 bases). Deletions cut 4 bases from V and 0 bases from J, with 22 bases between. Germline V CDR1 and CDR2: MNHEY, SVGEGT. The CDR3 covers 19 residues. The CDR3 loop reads CASSLRGDSLSLAKNIQYF. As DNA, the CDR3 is TGTGCCAGCAGTTTAAGAGGGGACTCGCTTTCTTTAGCCAAAAACATTCAGTACTTC.

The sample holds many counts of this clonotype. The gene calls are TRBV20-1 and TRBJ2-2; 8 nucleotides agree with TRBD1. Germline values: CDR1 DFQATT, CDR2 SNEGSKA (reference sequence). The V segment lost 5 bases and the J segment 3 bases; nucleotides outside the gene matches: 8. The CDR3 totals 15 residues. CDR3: CSAQSQGADTGELFF. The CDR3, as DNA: TGCAGTGCTCAGAGTCAGGGGGCCGACACCGGGGAGCTGTTTTTT.

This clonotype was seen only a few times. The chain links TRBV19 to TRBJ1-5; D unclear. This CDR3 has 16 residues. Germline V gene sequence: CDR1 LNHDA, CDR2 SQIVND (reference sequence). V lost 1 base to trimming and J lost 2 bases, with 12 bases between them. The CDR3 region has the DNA TGTGCCAGTAGTATAGTCGGGAGAGGTGGCAATCAGCCCCAGCATTTT. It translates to CASSIVGRGGNQPQHF. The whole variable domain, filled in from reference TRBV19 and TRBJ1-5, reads DGGITQSPKYLFRKEGQNVTLSCEQNLNHDAMYWYRQDPGQGLRLIYYSQIVNDFQKGDIAEGYSVSREKKESFPLTVTSAQKNPTAFYLCASSIVGRGGNQPQHFGDGTRLSIL.

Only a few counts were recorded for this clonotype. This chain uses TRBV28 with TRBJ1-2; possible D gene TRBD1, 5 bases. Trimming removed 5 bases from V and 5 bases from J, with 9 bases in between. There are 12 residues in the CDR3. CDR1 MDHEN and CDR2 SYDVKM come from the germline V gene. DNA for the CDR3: TGTGCCAGCAGTGGGACGTATTATGGCTACACCTTC. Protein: CASSGTYYGYTF.

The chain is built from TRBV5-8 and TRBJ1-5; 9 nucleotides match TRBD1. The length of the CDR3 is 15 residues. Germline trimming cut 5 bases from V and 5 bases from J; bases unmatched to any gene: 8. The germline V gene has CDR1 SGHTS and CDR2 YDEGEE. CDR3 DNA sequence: TGTGCCAGCAGGGGGGACAGGGCTTACGATCAGCCCCAGCATTTT. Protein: CASRGDRAYDQPQHF.

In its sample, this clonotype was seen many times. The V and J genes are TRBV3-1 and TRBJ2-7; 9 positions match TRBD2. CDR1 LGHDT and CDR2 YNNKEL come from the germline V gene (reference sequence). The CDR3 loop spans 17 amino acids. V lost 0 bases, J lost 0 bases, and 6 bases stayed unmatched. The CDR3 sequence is CASSQDKSSGDSYEQYF. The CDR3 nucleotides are TGTGCCAGCAGCCAAGATAAGTCTAGCGGGGACTCCTACGAGCAGTACTTC.

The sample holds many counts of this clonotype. The CDR3 loop is CASSLLVGELFF. Here the CDR3 DNA reads TGCGCCAGCAGCTTGTTGGTCGGGGAGCTGTTTTTT. The chain employs TRBV5-1 and TRBJ2-2; no clear D. With 1 base removed from V and 7 bases from J, the gap between germline ends came to 5 bases. From germline, CDR1 is SGHRS and CDR2 YFSETQ. This CDR3 is built from 12 residues.

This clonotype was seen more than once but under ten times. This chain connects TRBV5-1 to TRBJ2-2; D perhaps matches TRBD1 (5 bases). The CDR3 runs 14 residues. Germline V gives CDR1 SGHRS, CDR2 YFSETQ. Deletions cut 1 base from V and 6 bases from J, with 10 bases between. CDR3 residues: CASSLRQPPGELFF. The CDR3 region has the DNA TGCGCCAGCAGCTTGCGACAGCCCCCCGGGGAGCTGTTTTTT.

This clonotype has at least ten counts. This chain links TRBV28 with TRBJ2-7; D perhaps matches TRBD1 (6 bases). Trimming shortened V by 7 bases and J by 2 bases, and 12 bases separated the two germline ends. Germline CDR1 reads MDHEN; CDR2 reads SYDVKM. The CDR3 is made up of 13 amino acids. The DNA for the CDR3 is TGTGCCAGCAAGGTAACAGGGCCCTACGAGCAGTACTTC. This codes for CASKVTGPYEQYF.

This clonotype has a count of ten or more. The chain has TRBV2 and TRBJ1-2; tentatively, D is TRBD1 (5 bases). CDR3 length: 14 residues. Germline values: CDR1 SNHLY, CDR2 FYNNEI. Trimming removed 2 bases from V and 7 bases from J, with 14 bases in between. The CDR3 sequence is CASSEQRDWGGYTF. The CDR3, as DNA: TGTGCCAGCAGTGAACAGAGGGACTGGGGTGGCTACACCTTC.

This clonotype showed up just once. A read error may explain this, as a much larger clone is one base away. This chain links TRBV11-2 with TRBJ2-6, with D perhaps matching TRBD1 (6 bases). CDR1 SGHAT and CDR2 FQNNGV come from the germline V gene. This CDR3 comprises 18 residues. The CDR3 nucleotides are TGTGCCAACAGCCCAAGACAGGAGTCTTTCTCTGGGGCCAACGTCCTGACTTTC. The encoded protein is CANSPRQESFSGANVLTF.

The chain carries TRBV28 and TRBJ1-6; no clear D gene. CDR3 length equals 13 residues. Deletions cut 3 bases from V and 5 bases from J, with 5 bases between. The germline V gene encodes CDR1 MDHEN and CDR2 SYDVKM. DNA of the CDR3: TGTGCCAGCAGTTTGGTAAATAATTCACCCCTCCACTTT. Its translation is CASSLVNNSPLHF.

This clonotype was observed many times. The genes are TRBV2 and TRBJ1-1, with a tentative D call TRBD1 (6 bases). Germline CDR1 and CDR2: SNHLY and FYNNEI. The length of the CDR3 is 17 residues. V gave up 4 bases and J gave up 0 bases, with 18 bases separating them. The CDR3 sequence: CASSAYRDLSLNTEAFF. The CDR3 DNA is TGTGCCAGCAGTGCCTACAGGGACTTGAGTTTGAACACTGAAGCTTTCTTT.

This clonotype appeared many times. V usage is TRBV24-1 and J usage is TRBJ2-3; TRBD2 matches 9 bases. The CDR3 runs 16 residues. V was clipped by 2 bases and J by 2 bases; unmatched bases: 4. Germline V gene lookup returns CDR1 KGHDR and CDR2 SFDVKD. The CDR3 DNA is TGTGCCACCAGTGATTCAGGACTAGCGAACACAGATACGCAGTATTTT. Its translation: CATSDSGLANTDTQYF.

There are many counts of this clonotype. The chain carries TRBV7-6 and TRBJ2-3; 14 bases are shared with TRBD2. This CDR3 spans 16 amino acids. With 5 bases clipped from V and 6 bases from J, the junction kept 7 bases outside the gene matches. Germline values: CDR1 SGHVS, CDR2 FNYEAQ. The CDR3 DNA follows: TGTGCCAGCAGCCCCGGACTAGCGGGAGGATCGGATACGCAGTATTTT. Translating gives CASSPGLAGGSDTQYF.

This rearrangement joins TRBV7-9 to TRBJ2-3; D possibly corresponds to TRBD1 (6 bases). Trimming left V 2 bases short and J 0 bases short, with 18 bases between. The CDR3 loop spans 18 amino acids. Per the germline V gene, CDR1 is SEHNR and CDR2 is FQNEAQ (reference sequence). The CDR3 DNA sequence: TGTGCCAGCAGCTTAAAACCCGATTTGGGACACAGCACAGATACGCAGTATTTT. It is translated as CASSLKPDLGHSTDTQYF.

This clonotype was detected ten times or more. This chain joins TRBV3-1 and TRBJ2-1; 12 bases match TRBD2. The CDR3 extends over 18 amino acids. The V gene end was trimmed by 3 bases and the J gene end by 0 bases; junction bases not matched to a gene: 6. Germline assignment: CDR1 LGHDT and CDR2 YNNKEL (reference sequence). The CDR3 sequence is CASSHLLAGGISYNEQFF. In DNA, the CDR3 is TGTGCCAGCAGCCATTTACTAGCGGGAGGTATCTCCTACAATGAGCAGTTCTTC.

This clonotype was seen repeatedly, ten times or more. In DNA form, the CDR3 reads TGTGCCAGCAGTGGTCTCTACGAACTTACTTACGAGCAGTACTTC. It codes for CASSGLYELTYEQYF. V gene TRBV2 combines with J gene TRBJ2-7; D remains ambiguous. Trimming took off 4 bases at V and 4 bases at J, with 17 bases between the two ends. This CDR3 region has 15 residues. CDR1 is SNHLY and CDR2 is FYNNEI in the germline V gene.

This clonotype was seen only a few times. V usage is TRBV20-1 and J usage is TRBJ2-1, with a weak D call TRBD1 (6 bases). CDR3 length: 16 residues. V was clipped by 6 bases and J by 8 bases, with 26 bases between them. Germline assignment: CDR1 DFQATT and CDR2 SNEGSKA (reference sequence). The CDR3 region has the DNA TGCAGTGCGTCGTTCTTCACAGGGAGCCCTTTGGATGAGCAGTTCTTC. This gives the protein CSASFFTGSPLDEQFF.